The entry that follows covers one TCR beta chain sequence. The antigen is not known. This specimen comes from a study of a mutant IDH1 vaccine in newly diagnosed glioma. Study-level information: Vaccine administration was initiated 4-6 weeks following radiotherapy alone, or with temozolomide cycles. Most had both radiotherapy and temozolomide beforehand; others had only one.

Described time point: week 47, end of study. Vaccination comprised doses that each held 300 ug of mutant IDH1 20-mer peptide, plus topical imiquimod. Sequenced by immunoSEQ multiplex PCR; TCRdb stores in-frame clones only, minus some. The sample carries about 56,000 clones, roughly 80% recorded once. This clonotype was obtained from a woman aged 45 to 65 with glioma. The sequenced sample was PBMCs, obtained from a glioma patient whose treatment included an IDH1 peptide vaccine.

CDR3 nucleotide sequence: TGTGCCAGCAGCTTAGGAGGGGGCGGGATAAATTCACCCCTCCACTTT. As protein: CASSLGGGGINSPLHF. The V call is TRBV7-3, the J call TRBJ1-6; 7 nucleotides line up with TRBD1. The V and J ends lost 2 bases and 7 bases, in that order; junction bases with no gene match: 8. The CDR3 extends over 16 amino acids. Germline CDR1 SGHTA, CDR2 FQGTGA. Variable domain in full (rest from reference TRBV7-3 and TRBJ1-6): GAGVSQTPSNKVTEKGKYVELRCDPISGHTALYWYRQSLGQGPEFLIYFQGTGAADDSGLPNDRFFAVRPEGSVSTLKIQRTERGDSAVYLCASSLGGGGINSPLHFGNGTRLTVT.